The T cell receptor beta chain described here comes from a study of beta chain features in type 1 diabetes. Every sorted population was more than 95% pure. The germline CDR1 and CDR2 sequences are ENHRY and SYGVKD. CDR3 length: 15 residues. V lost 4 bases and J lost 7, with 14 bases in between. General study findings and limits: Diminished insertions and augmented deletions at VDJ junctions characterized type 1 diabetes patients. Cells that show high TCR expression could be over-represented by cDNA sequencing. TCRB CDR3s from Type 1 diabetes patients were moderately but significantly shorter in all four CD4+ subsets. Comparison showed that naive, central memory and Treg TCRB repertoires appeared more similar among patients than among healthy donors.

The investigators reverse transcribed all of the isolated RNA, so they sequenced expressed TCRB transcripts. TCRdb's table, derived via immunoSEQ multiplex PCR, lists solely in-frame clones and lacks some. The sample consists of more than 550,000 clones, over 12% of them appearing once. A remark on this clone: Antigen specificity is unknown.

The chain recombines TRBV10-3 with TRBJ1-6, with TRBD1 as a possible D gene (5 bases). The sequence derives from a man younger than 35 with type 1 diabetes. The sample comprised naive CD4+ T cells from blood. The CDR3 protein is CAISGTTALNSPLHF. In DNA form, the CDR3 reads TGTGCCATCAGTGGGACGACAGCCCTGAATTCACCCCTCCACTTT.